This is a list of T cell receptor beta chains from one sample in a study of blood T cell repertoires in COVID-19. The data were produced by immunoSEQ multiplex PCR, yet TCRdb's version contains in-frame clones alone and is incomplete. The sample lists 220,000 or so clones, around four fifths occurring once. Material for sequencing was peripheral blood. These receptors all stem from a woman aged 80 or older with COVID-19, enrolled during active disease. The CDR3 runs from the conserved cysteine through the conserved F or W. Each record gives: V gene, J gene, CDR3 length, CDR3 protein.

V gene: TRBV6-5
J gene: TRBJ1-5
CDR3 length: 14
CDR3 protein: CASSRSRNNQPQHF

V gene: TRBV29-1
J gene: TRBJ1-1
CDR3 length: 15
CDR3 protein: CSVPRQGPMNTEAFF

V gene: TRBV3-1/TRBV3-2
J gene: TRBJ2-7
CDR3 length: 16
CDR3 protein: CASSLEVQGASYEQYF

V gene: TRBV6-2/TRBV6-3
J gene: TRBJ2-7
CDR3 length: 14
CDR3 protein: CASSYERRSYEQYF

V gene: TRBV7-9
J gene: TRBJ2-3
CDR3 length: 17
CDR3 protein: CASSLVNWDRDTDTQYF

V gene: TRBV5-1
J gene: TRBJ1-1
CDR3 length: 14
CDR3 protein: CASSLGQGYTEAFF

V gene: TRBV7-7
J gene: TRBJ2-2
CDR3 length: 13
CDR3 protein: CASGALNTGELFF

V gene: TRBV14
J gene: TRBJ2-5
CDR3 length: 15
CDR3 protein: CASSPSGRGLETQYF

V gene: TRBV11-2
J gene: TRBJ2-7
CDR3 length: 14
CDR3 protein: CASSLVAGWYEQYF

V gene: TRBV5-1
J gene: TRBJ2-3
CDR3 length: 16
CDR3 protein: CASSRDLRELRDTQYF

V gene: TRBV27
J gene: TRBJ2-7
CDR3 length: 13
CDR3 protein: CASSRLAGTEQYF

V gene: TRBV3-1/TRBV3-2
J gene: TRBJ2-1
CDR3 length: 15
CDR3 protein: CASSQDSQGVREQFF

V gene: TRBV24-1
J gene: TRBJ2-1
CDR3 length: 15
CDR3 protein: CATSSRGTGSDEQFF

V gene: TRBV7-2
J gene: TRBJ1-5
CDR3 length: 15
CDR3 protein: CASSQDRSSNQPQHF

V gene: TRBV5-4
J gene: TRBJ2-5
CDR3 length: 15
CDR3 protein: CASSSGTEHRETQYF

V gene: TRBV18
J gene: TRBJ2-6
CDR3 length: 15
CDR3 protein: CASSPAGVGANVLTF

V gene: TRBV4-1
J gene: TRBJ1-3
CDR3 length: 15
CDR3 protein: CASSPGQGPGNTIYF

V gene: TRBV5-8
J gene: TRBJ1-5
CDR3 length: 15
CDR3 protein: CASSLGPGRDQPQHF

V gene: TRBV7-3
J gene: TRBJ2-3
CDR3 length: 14
CDR3 protein: CASSLRDSTDTQYF

V gene: TRBV28
J gene: TRBJ2-6
CDR3 length: 14
CDR3 protein: CASSLLSGANVLTF

V gene: TRBV27
J gene: TRBJ2-3
CDR3 length: 16
CDR3 protein: CASSLGLAGGGDTQYF

V gene: TRBV30
J gene: TRBJ1-5
CDR3 length: 13
CDR3 protein: CAWRGGINQPQHF

V gene: TRBV5-8
J gene: TRBJ1-4
CDR3 length: 15
CDR3 protein: CASSLGTATNEKLFF

V gene: TRBV11-2
J gene: TRBJ2-5
CDR3 length: 17
CDR3 protein: CASSLSPRAGFWETQYF

V gene: TRBV9
J gene: TRBJ2-6
CDR3 length: 17
CDR3 protein: CASSLGTGRSGANVLTF

V gene: TRBV6-5
J gene: TRBJ1-4
CDR3 length: 15
CDR3 protein: CASSYRGMANEKLFF

V gene: TRBV28
J gene: TRBJ2-3
CDR3 length: 14
CDR3 protein: CASSLPGRADTQYF